These T cell receptor beta chains were read from a single sample in a study of T cells in placental villitis. Profiling relied on immunoSEQ multiplex PCR, and the TCRdb table lists in-frame clones only, not all of them. The sample has over 2,500 clones; over 75% are singletons. Sequenced input: placental tissue containing maternal and fetal cells. The receptors shown here come from a human patient with infectious villitis; the placental T cells may come from both mother and fetus. CDR3s include the opening cysteine and the closing phenylalanine or tryptophan. A D gene is named only where the DNA matches it firmly. The size entry is marked missing in some rows and otherwise reads once, few, many or a size class.

cdr3_aa	cdr3_nt	d_call	cdr3_length	v_call	j_call	clone_size
CASSLLEAGPNTEAFF	TGCGCCAGCAGCTTGCTGGAGGCAGGGCCGAACACTGAAGCTTTCTTT	.	16	TRBV5-1	TRBJ1-1	.
CASSFRGQDYGYTF	TGTGCCAGCAGCTTCAGGGGGCAGGACTATGGCTACACCTTC	TRBD1	14	TRBV7-2	TRBJ1-2	.
CASSQDRVEKLFF	TGCGCCAGCAGCCAAGACAGGGTTGAAAAACTGTTTTTT	.	13	TRBV4-3	TRBJ1-4	once
CASRKGGSGYTF	TGTGCCAGCAGAAAGGGGGGGAGTGGCTACACCTTC	.	12	TRBV6-5	TRBJ1-2	.
CASSLDTGQGARRYF	TGTGCCAGCAGCTTAGATACCGGACAGGGGGCAAGGCGGTACTTC	TRBD1	15	TRBV7-2	TRBJ2-7	.
CASTPILAGGSQETQYF	TGCGCCAGCACCCCGATACTAGCGGGGGGTTCGCAAGAGACCCAGTACTTC	TRBD2	17	TRBV5-1	TRBJ2-5	once
CASSDREDTEAFF	TGTGCCAGCAGTGACAGGGAGGACACTGAAGCTTTCTTT	TRBD1	13	TRBV12-3/TRBV12-4	TRBJ1-1	.
CASSPMRGGEGEKLFF	TGTGCCAGCAGCCCAATGCGTGGAGGGGAGGGAGAAAAACTGTTTTTT	.	16	TRBV11-2	TRBJ1-4	large
CASSYGLSGNTIYF	TGTGCCAGCAGTTACGGACTCTCTGGAAACACCATATATTTT	.	14	TRBV6-5	TRBJ1-3	.
CASSPRTSVILF	TGTGCCAGCAGCCCCCGGACTAGCGTTATCCTCTTC	TRBD2	12	TRBV7-8	TRBJ2-1	.
CATPDRAKNIQYF	TGCGCCACTCCGGACAGGGCCAAAAACATTCAGTACTTC	TRBD1	13	TRBV5-1	TRBJ2-4	.
CASSSWTGSNYGYTF	TGTGCCAGCAGCTCGTGGACAGGCTCTAACTATGGCTACACCTTC	TRBD1	15	TRBV7-2	TRBJ1-2	.
CSVVDGNQPQHF	TGCAGCGTAGTGGACGGCAATCAGCCCCAGCATTTT	.	12	TRBV29-1	TRBJ1-5	once
CASSDAASVNSTDTQYF	TGTGCCAGCAGTGACGCCGCTAGCGTTAATTCCACAGATACGCAGTATTTT	.	17	TRBV2	TRBJ2-3	.
CASSPGTGNTDTQYF	TGTGCCAGCAGTCCCGGGACAGGGAACACAGATACGCAGTATTTT	TRBD1	15	TRBV6-4	TRBJ2-3	.
CASSLVTRLGSGGELFF	TGTGCCAGCAGCTTGGTTACTAGACTAGGGAGCGGCGGGGAGCTGTTTTTT	.	17	TRBV5-6	TRBJ2-2	few
CASSETGLGYGYTF	TGTGCCAGCAGTGAAACAGGGTTAGGCTATGGCTACACCTTC	.	14	TRBV28	TRBJ1-2	.
CASSPEQGGQSPLHF	TGTGCCAGCAGCCCCGAACAGGGAGGTCAATCACCCCTCCACTTT	.	15	TRBV5-4	TRBJ1-6	.
CASRSGSGGELFF	TGCGCCAGCAGATCAGGGTCCGGCGGGGAGCTGTTTTTT	.	13	TRBV5-1	TRBJ2-2	few
CASSLTPRGYTQYF	TGCGCCAGCAGCTTGACCCCGCGAGGATATACGCAGTATTTT	.	14	TRBV5-1	TRBJ2-3	.
CASSEGGGAGELFF	TGTGCCAGCAGTGAAGGAGGAGGTGCCGGGGAGCTGTTTTTT	.	14	TRBV6-1	TRBJ2-2	.
CASSQDWSGVHQPQHF	TGTGCCAGCAGCCAAGATTGGTCAGGGGTTCATCAGCCCCAGCATTTT	.	16	TRBV3-1/TRBV3-2	TRBJ1-5	.
CASSLGVSRKKLFF	TGTGCCAGCAGCTTAGGGGTCAGTAGGAAAAAACTGTTTTTT	.	14	TRBV7-9	TRBJ1-4	.
CASSLATVADTQYF	TGTGCCAGCAGCTTAGCAACGGTGGCAGATACGCAGTATTTT	.	14	TRBV7-9	TRBJ2-3	.